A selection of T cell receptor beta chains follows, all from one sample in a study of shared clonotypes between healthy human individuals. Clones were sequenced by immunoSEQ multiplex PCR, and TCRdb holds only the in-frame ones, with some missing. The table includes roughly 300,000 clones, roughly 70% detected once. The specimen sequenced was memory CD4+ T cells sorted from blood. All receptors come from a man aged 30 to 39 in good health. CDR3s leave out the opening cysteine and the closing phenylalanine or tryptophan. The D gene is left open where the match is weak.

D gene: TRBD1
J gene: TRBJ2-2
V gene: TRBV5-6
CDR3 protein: ASSWGPGGAPGELF

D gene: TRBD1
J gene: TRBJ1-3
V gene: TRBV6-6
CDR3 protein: ASSPGTGLWGNTIY

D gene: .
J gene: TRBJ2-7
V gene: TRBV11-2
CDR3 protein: ASSLELASYEQY

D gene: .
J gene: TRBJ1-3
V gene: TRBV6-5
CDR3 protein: ASSSPDFPGNTIY

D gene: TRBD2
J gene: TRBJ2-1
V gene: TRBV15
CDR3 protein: ATSREIAGTYNEQF

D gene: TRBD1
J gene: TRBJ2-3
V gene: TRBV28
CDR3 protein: ASSPRRGQAQY

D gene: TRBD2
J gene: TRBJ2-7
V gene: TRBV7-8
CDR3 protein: ASRRGGGNYEQY

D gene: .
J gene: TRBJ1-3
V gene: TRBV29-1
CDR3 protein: SVVVPREGNTIY

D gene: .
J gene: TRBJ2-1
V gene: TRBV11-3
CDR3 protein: ASSLGVLGRDEQF

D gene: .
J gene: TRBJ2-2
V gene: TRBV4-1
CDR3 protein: ASSPNLFGLVGATGELF

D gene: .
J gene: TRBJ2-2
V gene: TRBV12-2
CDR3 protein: ASRLAVTSGSITGELF

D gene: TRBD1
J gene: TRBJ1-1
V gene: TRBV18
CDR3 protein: ASSPRQGMNTEAF

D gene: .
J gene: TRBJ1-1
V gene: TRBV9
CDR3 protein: ASSVDAGRNTEAF

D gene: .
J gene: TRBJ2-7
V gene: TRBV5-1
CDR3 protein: ASSLGGYEQY

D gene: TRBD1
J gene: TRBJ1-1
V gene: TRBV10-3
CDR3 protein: AISDPTGGVSEAF

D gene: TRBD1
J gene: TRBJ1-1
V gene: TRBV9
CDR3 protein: ASSADRGDTEAF

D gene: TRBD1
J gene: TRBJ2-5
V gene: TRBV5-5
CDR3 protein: ASSSYAGRQGATAQY

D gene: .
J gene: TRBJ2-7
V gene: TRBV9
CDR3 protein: ASSVDGRISYEQY

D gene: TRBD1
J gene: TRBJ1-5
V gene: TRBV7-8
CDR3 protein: ASSFGQDQPQH

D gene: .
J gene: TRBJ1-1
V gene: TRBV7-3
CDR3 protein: ASSFTQANTEAF

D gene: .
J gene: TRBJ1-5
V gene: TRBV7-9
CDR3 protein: ASSLLNNQPQH

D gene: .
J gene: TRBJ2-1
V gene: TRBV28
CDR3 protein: ASSEYIGDHNEQF

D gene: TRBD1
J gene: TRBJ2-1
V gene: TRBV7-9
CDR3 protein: ASSLSGTAYNEQF

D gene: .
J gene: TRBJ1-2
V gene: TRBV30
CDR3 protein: AWEPGDYGYT

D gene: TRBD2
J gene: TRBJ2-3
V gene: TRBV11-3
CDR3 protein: ASSQGLAGTDTQY

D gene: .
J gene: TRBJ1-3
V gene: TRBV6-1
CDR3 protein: ASSEGRVNGNTIY

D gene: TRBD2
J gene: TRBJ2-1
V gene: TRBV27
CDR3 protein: ASSLELAGGEQF

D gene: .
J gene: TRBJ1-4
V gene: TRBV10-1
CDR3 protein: ASSAGTSEKLF

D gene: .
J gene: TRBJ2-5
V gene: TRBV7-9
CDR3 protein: ASRRTGSPETQY

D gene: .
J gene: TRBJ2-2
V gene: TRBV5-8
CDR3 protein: ASSLGQTNTGELF

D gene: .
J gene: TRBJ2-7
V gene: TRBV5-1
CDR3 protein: ASSLGTGYYEQY

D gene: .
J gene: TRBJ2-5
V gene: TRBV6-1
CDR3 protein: ATNDGAGKETQY

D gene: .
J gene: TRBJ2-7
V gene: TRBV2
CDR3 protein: ASSPRLGADEQY

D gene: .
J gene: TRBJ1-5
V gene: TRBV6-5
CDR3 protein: ASRPGSYNQPQH

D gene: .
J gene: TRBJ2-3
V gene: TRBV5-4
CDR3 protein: ASSLDRTDTQY

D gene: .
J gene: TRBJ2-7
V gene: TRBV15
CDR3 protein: ATSRDQSYEQY

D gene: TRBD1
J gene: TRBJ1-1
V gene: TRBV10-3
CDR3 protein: AISGQENTEAF

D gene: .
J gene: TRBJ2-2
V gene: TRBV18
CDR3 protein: ASSPSGTGELF

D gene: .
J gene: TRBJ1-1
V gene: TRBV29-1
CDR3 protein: SVGAGWAMNTEAF

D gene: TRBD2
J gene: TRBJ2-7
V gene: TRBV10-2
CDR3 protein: ASRITGRGYEQY

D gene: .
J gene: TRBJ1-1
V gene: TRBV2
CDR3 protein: ASGDKARNTEAF